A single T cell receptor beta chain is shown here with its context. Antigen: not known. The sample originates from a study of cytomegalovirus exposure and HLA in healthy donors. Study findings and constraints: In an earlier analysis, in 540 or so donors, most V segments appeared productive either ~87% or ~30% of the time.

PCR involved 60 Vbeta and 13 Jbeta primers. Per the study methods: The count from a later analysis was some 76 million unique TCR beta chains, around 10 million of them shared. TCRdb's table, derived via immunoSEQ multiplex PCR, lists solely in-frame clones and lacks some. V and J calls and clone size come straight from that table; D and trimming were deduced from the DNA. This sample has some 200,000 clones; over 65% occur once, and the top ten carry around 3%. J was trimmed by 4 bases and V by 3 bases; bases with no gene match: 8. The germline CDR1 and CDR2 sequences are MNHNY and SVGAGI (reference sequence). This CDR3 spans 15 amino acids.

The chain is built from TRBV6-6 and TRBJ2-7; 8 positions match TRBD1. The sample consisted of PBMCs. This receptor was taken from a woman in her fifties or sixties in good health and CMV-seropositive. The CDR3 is CASSYLSGGEYEQYF. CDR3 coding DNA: TGTGCCAGCAGTTATTTATCAGGGGGCGAATACGAGCAGTACTTC.